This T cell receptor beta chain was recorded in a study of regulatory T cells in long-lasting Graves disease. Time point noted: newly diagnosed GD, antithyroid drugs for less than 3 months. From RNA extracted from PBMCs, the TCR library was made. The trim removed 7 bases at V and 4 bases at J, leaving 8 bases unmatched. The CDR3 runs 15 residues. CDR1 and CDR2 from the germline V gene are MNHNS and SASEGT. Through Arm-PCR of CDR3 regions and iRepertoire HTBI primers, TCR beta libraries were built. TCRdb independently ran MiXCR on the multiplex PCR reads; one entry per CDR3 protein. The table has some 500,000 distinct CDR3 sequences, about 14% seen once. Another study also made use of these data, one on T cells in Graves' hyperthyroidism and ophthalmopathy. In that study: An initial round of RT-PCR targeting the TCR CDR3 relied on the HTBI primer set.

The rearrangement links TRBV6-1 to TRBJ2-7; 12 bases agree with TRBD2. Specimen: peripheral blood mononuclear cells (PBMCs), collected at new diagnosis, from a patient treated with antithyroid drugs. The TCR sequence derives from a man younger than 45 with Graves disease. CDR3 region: CASTRSTSGRYEQYF. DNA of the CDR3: TGTGCCAGCACCCGATCGACTAGCGGGAGATACGAGCAGTACTTC.